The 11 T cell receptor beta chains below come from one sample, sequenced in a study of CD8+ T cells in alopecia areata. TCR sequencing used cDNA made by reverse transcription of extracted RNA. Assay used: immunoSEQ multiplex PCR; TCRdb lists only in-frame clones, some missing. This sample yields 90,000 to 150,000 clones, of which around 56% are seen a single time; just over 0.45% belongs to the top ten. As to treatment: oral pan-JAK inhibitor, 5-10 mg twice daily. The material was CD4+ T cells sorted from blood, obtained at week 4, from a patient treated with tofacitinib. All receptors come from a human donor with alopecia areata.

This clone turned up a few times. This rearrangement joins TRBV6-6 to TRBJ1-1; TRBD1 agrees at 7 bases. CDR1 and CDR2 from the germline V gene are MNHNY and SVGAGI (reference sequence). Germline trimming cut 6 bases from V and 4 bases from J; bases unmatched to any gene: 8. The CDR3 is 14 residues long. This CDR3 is CASRSQGLGTEAFF. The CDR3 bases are TGTGCCAGCAGATCACAGGGGTTAGGCACTGAAGCTTTCTTT.

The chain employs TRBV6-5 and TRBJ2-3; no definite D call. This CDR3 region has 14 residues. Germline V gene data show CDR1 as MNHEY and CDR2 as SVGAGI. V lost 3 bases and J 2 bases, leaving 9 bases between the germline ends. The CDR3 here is CASSYRRYTDTQYF. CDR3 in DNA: TGTGCCAGCAGTTATAGACGGTACACAGATACGCAGTATTTT.

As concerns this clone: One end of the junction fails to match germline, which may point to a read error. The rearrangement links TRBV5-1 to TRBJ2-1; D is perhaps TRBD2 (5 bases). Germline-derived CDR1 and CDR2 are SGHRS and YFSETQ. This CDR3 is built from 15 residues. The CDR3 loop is CASSLDAGAYPQKLF. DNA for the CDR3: TGCGCCAGCAGCTTGGACGCGGGTGCCTATCCACAAAAGCTCTTC.

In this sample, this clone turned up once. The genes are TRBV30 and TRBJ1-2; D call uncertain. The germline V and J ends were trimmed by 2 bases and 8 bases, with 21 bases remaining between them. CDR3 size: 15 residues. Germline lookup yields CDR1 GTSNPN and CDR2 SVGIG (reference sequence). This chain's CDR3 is CAWSPTSSGSSGYTF. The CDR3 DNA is TGTGCCTGGAGTCCTACGTCCTCCGGGAGTTCGGGCTACACCTTC. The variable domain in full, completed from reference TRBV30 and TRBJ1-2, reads SQTIHQWPATLVQPVGSPLSLECTVEGTSNPNLYWYRQAAGRGLQLLFYSVGIGQISSEVPQNLSASRPQDRQFILSSKKLLLSDSGFYLCAWSPTSSGSSGYTFGSGTRLTVV.

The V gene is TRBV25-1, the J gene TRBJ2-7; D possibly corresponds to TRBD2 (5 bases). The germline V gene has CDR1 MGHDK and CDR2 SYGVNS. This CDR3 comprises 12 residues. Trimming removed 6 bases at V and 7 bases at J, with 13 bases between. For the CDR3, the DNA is TGTGCCAGCAGGTTCAGTACGGGGGAGCAGTACTTC. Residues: CASRFSTGEQYF.

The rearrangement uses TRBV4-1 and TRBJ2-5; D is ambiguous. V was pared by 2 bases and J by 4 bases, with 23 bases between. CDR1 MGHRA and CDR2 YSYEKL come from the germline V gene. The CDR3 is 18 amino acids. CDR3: CASSQIPPSFGARETQYF. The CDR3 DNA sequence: TGCGCCAGCAGCCAAATACCTCCGTCCTTTGGCGCGAGAGAGACCCAGTACTTC.

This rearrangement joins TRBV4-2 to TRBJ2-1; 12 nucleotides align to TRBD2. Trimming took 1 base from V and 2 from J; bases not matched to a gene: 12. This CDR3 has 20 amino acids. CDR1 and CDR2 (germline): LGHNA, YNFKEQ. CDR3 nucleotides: TGTGCCAGCAGCCAAGGACCTGGGGCTAGCGGGAGGGCACCCTACAATGAGCAGTTCTTC. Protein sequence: CASSQGPGASGRAPYNEQFF.

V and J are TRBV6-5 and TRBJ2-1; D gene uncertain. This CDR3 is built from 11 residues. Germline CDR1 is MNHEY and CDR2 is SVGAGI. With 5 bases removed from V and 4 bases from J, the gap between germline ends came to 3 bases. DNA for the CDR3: TGTGCCAGCAGTCAGTACAATGAGCAGTTCTTC. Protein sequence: CASSQYNEQFF.

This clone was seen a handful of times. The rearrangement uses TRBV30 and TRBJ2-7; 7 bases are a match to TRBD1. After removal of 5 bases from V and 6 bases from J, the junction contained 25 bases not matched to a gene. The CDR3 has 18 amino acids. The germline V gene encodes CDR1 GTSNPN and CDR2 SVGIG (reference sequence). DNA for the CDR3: TGTGCCTGGCACCTTAAGCCTCACAGGGGACGAGAGGTTGGCGAGCAGTACTTC. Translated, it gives CAWHLKPHRGREVGEQYF.

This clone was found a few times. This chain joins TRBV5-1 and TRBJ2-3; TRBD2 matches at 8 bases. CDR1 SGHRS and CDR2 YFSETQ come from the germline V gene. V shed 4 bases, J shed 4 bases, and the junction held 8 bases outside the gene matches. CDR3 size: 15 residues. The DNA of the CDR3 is TGCGCCAGCAGCCCCGGGAGGGGAGGGGCAGATACGCAGTATTTT. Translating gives CASSPGRGGADTQYF.

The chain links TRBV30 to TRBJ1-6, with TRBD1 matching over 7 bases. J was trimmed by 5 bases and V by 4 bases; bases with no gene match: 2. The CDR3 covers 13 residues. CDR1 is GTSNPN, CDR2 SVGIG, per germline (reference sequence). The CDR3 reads CAWTGQDNSPLHF. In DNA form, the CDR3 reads TGTGCCTGGACCGGACAGGATAATTCACCCCTCCACTTT.